The T cell receptor (beta chain) under discussion was sequenced for a study of cytomegalovirus exposure and HLA in healthy donors. In the study overall: Falling in the Caucasian-associated ancestry cluster were 81% of around 370 genotyped donors.

The PCR employed 60 Vbeta primers together with 13 Jbeta primers. The method was immunoSEQ multiplex PCR; TCRdb's version includes in-frame clones alone and lacks a portion of them. The table has under 150,000 clones, about 72% seen once. As for this clone: One end of the junction does not line up with germline, which may come from a read error.

There are 12 residues in the CDR3. Germline V CDR1 and CDR2: SEHNR, FQNEAQ (reference sequence). The source is a man between 25 and 39 years old in good health and CMV-seropositive. Sequencing was carried out using PBMCs. J is TRBJ2-1 and V is TRBV7-9, with 8 bases fitting TRBD1. CDR3 nucleotides: TGTTCCAGCAGCTTGGACAGGGTCGAGCAGTTCTTC. As protein: CSSSLDRVEQFF.